These T cell receptor beta chains were read from a single sample in a study of STAT5B mutations in CD4+ large granular lymphocyte leukemia. Using immunoSEQ multiplex PCR, the repertoire was profiled, and TCRdb retains in-frame clones only, with some absent. The sample includes 4,300 or so clones, around 74% of them seen just once. Material for sequencing was PBMCs. These TCRs come from a man between 70 and 80 years old with CD4+ T-cell large granular lymphocyte leukemia. The CDR3 runs from the conserved cysteine through the conserved F or W. The D gene is left open where the match is weak. Rows give clone size only sometimes, using once, few, many, or a class for an expanded clone.

CDR3 length | clone size | J gene | D gene | V gene | CDR3 protein | CDR3 DNA
14 | - | TRBJ2-2 | - | TRBV7-9 | CASSLDSNTGELFF | TGTGCCAGCAGCTTGGACAGTAACACCGGGGAGCTGTTTTTT
15 | - | TRBJ2-2 | - | TRBV7-6 | CASSFAGTNTGELFF | TGTGCCAGCAGCTTCGCTGGGACGAACACCGGGGAGCTGTTTTTT
14 | - | TRBJ1-2 | TRBD1 | TRBV6-4 | CASSMTGGDYGYTF | TGTGCCAGCAGTATGACAGGGGGCGACTATGGCTACACCTTC
17 | - | TRBJ2-3 | - | TRBV4-1 | CASSHTPGRAETDTQYF | TGCGCCAGCAGCCATACACCGGGTCGGGCGGAGACAGATACGCAGTATTTT
12 | - | TRBJ1-3 | - | TRBV30 | CAWKGTGNTIYF | TGTGCCTGGAAAGGGACTGGAAACACCATATATTTT
14 | - | TRBJ2-1 | TRBD2 | TRBV7-6 | CASSSGLADNEQFF | TGTGCCAGCAGCTCCGGACTAGCGGACAATGAGCAGTTCTTC
14 | - | TRBJ2-3 | TRBD2 | TRBV29-1 | CSVDTSGGYDTQYF | TGCAGCGTTGACACTAGCGGGGGTTATGATACGCAGTATTTT
14 | medium-sized | TRBJ2-7 | TRBD2 | TRBV2 | CASSVASGNHEQYF | TGTGCCAGCAGTGTCGCTAGCGGGAACCACGAGCAGTACTTC
14 | - | TRBJ1-1 | - | TRBV6-6 | CASSPTQGVREAFF | TGTGCCAGCAGTCCTACACAGGGTGTACGCGAAGCTTTCTTT
15 | - | TRBJ2-2 | TRBD1 | TRBV12-5 | CASGATGARTGELFF | TGTGCTAGTGGTGCTACAGGGGCGCGGACCGGGGAGCTGTTTTTT
15 | - | TRBJ1-2 | TRBD1 | TRBV7-9 | CASSLAQGALYGYTF | TGTGCCAGCAGCTTAGCCCAGGGGGCGTTGTATGGCTACACCTTC
14 | - | TRBJ1-2 | - | TRBV11-2 | CASSLMGSTRGYTF | TGTGCCAGCAGCCTCATGGGGTCGACGCGGGGCTACACCTTC
17 | once | TRBJ2-2 | - | TRBV25-1 | CASSEYTGTLNTGELFF | TGTGCCAGCAGTGAATATACAGGGACACTGAACACCGGGGAGCTGTTTTTT
16 | - | TRBJ2-3 | TRBD2 | TRBV5-1 | CASSSSLAGLTDTQYF | TGCGCCAGCAGCTCGTCCCTAGCGGGTCTCACAGATACGCAGTATTTT
12 | - | TRBJ2-7 | - | TRBV27 | CASSQQGYEQYF | TGTGCCAGCAGCCAACAGGGTTACGAGCAGTACTTC
14 | - | TRBJ2-7 | - | TRBV7-9 | CASSLEGDSYEQYF | TGTGCCAGCAGCTTGGAGGGGGACTCCTACGAGCAGTACTTC
13 | - | TRBJ2-7 | TRBD1 | TRBV27 | CASSTDRGREQYF | TGTGCCAGCAGTACGGACAGGGGACGTGAGCAGTACTTC
15 | - | TRBJ2-5 | - | TRBV7-6 | CASSLEAQPQETQYF | TGTGCCAGCAGCTTAGAAGCTCAGCCTCAAGAGACCCAGTACTTC
19 | - | TRBJ1-3 | - | TRBV7-8 | CASSRLVREGQPSGNTIYF | TGTGCCAGCAGCCGCTTAGTAAGGGAGGGGCAGCCCTCTGGAAACACCATATATTTT
16 | - | TRBJ2-7 | - | TRBV4-3 | CASSQVSGDDTYEQYF | TGCGCCAGCAGCCAAGTATCGGGGGACGATACCTACGAGCAGTACTTC
15 | few | TRBJ2-5 | TRBD2 | TRBV5-4 | CASSLVLAGQETQYF | TGTGCCAGCAGCTTGGTCCTAGCGGGACAAGAGACCCAGTACTTC
18 | - | TRBJ2-3 | - | TRBV19 | CASSINLWDWISTDTQYF | TGTGCCAGTAGTATTAATCTCTGGGACTGGATTAGCACAGATACGCAGTATTTT
15 | - | TRBJ2-5 | TRBD2 | TRBV2 | CASSDGAGAQETQYF | TGTGCCAGCAGTGACGGAGCGGGGGCCCAAGAGACCCAGTACTTC
14 | - | TRBJ2-7 | - | TRBV4-2 | CASSQDRGSYEQYF | TGTGCCAGCAGCCAAGATCGGGGATCCTACGAGCAGTACTTC